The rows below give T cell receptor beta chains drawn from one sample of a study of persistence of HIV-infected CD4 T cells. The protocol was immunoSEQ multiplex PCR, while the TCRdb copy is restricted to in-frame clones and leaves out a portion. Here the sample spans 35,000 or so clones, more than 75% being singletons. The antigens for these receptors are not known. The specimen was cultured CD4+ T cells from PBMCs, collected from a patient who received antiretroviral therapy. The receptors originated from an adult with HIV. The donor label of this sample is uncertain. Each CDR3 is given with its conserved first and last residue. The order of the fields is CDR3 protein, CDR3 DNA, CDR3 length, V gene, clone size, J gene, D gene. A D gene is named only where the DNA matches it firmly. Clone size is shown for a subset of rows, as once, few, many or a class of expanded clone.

CDR3aa: CASSLGDHRLEQYF
CDR3nt: TGTGCCAGCAGCTTGGGTGACCATCGTTTGGAGCAGTACTTC
len: 14
v_gene: TRBV11-1
abundance: -
j_gene: TRBJ2-7
d_gene: -

CDR3aa: CASILPRASGGAEQFF
CDR3nt: TGTGCCAGCATCCTCCCCCGCGCTAGCGGGGGGGCAGAGCAGTTCTTC
len: 16
v_gene: TRBV27
abundance: once
j_gene: TRBJ2-1
d_gene: TRBD2

CDR3aa: CASSVMDRGGGYTF
CDR3nt: TGTGCCAGCAGCGTAATGGACCGGGGAGGGGGCTACACCTTC
len: 14
v_gene: TRBV9
abundance: -
j_gene: TRBJ1-2
d_gene: -

CDR3aa: CASSIVGPESTDTQYF
CDR3nt: TGTGCCAGTAGTATAGTTGGGCCCGAGAGCACAGATACGCAGTATTTT
len: 16
v_gene: TRBV19
abundance: -
j_gene: TRBJ2-3
d_gene: -

CDR3aa: CASGAGSGSNQPQHF
CDR3nt: TGTGCCAGCGGGGCGGGCAGCGGTAGCAATCAGCCCCAGCATTTT
len: 15
v_gene: TRBV2
abundance: -
j_gene: TRBJ1-5
d_gene: -

CDR3aa: CAISESSGTGSYEQYF
CDR3nt: TGTGCCATCAGTGAGTCATCGGGGACAGGTTCCTACGAGCAGTACTTC
len: 16
v_gene: TRBV10-3
abundance: -
j_gene: TRBJ2-7
d_gene: TRBD1

CDR3aa: CASRPDFGEEAGYTF
CDR3nt: TGTGCCAGCAGGCCCGATTTTGGGGAGGAAGCTGGCTACACCTTC
len: 15
v_gene: TRBV28
abundance: once
j_gene: TRBJ1-2
d_gene: -

CDR3aa: CASNRQGSGNQPQHF
CDR3nt: TGTGCCAGCAATAGACAGGGTTCGGGCAATCAGCCCCAGCATTTT
len: 15
v_gene: TRBV2
abundance: -
j_gene: TRBJ1-5
d_gene: TRBD1

CDR3aa: CASSRETGRDNEQFF
CDR3nt: TGCGCCAGCAGCCGAGAAACAGGGAGGGACAATGAGCAGTTCTTC
len: 15
v_gene: TRBV4-1
abundance: -
j_gene: TRBJ2-1
d_gene: -

CDR3aa: CASRIDSNTEAFF
CDR3nt: TGTGCCAGCAGGATTGACAGCAACACTGAAGCTTTCTTT
len: 13
v_gene: TRBV2
abundance: -
j_gene: TRBJ1-1
d_gene: -

CDR3aa: CAWSVLALSYGYTF
CDR3nt: TGTGCCTGGAGTGTACTGGCTTTATCTTACGGCTACACCTTC
len: 14
v_gene: TRBV30
abundance: -
j_gene: TRBJ1-2
d_gene: -

CDR3aa: CASRGDRGRGNEKLFF
CDR3nt: TGTGCCAGCAGAGGGGACAGGGGAAGGGGGAATGAAAAACTGTTTTTT
len: 16
v_gene: TRBV2
abundance: few
j_gene: TRBJ1-4
d_gene: TRBD1

CDR3aa: CATSETTGKLKNIQYF
CDR3nt: TGTGCCACCAGTGAGACGACAGGGAAGCTCAAAAACATTCAGTACTTC
len: 16
v_gene: TRBV24-1
abundance: -
j_gene: TRBJ2-4
d_gene: TRBD1

CDR3aa: CASRPGGYAGELFF
CDR3nt: TGTGCCAGCAGGCCAGGGGGCTACGCCGGGGAGCTGTTTTTT
len: 14
v_gene: TRBV6-5
abundance: -
j_gene: TRBJ2-2
d_gene: TRBD1

CDR3aa: CASSLRGRGTVISYEQYF
CDR3nt: TGTGCCAGCAGTTTAAGGGGGAGGGGGACAGTGATTTCCTACGAGCAGTACTTC
len: 18
v_gene: TRBV27
abundance: -
j_gene: TRBJ2-7
d_gene: -

CDR3aa: CASSFGEVYEQYF
CDR3nt: TGTGCCAGCAGCTTCGGGGAGGTCTACGAGCAGTACTTC
len: 13
v_gene: TRBV7-2
abundance: -
j_gene: TRBJ2-7
d_gene: -

CDR3aa: CASSESNTDTQYF
CDR3nt: TGCGCCAGCAGTGAGTCGAATACAGATACGCAGTATTTT
len: 13
v_gene: TRBV10-1
abundance: -
j_gene: TRBJ2-3
d_gene: -

CDR3aa: CASSLRQGSTDTQYF
CDR3nt: TGCGCCAGCAGCCTCAGACAGGGGAGCACAGATACGCAGTATTTT
len: 15
v_gene: TRBV5-1
abundance: once
j_gene: TRBJ2-3
d_gene: TRBD1

CDR3aa: CASRSAGGDEQFF
CDR3nt: TGTGCCAGCAGATCGGCAGGGGGCGATGAGCAGTTCTTC
len: 13
v_gene: TRBV2
abundance: -
j_gene: TRBJ2-1
d_gene: TRBD1

CDR3aa: CASSELRQGNSPLHF
CDR3nt: TGTGCCAGCAGTGAACTCCGACAGGGAAATTCACCCCTCCACTTT
len: 15
v_gene: TRBV2
abundance: -
j_gene: TRBJ1-6
d_gene: TRBD1

CDR3aa: CASSNYRDEQYF
CDR3nt: TGTGCCAGCAGCAACTACAGGGATGAGCAGTACTTC
len: 12
v_gene: TRBV28
abundance: -
j_gene: TRBJ2-7
d_gene: -

CDR3aa: CASSALPGNSPLHF
CDR3nt: TGTGCCAGCAGTGCTCTCCCGGGGAATTCACCCCTCCACTTT
len: 14
v_gene: TRBV2
abundance: -
j_gene: TRBJ1-6
d_gene: -

CDR3aa: CASSQDFIAGGPARTGELFF
CDR3nt: TGTGCCAGCAGCCAAGATTTTATAGCGGGGGGGCCAGCCCGAACTGGGGAGCTGTTTTTT
len: 20
v_gene: TRBV3-1/TRBV3-2
abundance: -
j_gene: TRBJ2-2
d_gene: TRBD2

CDR3aa: CASSSGQRYGYTF
CDR3nt: TGTGCCAGCAGTTCGGGACAGAGATATGGCTACACCTTC
len: 13
v_gene: TRBV28
abundance: -
j_gene: TRBJ1-2
d_gene: TRBD1

CDR3aa: CASSVSSTSTDTQYF
CDR3nt: TGCGCCAGCAGCGTCAGTAGTACTAGCACAGATACGCAGTATTTT
len: 15
v_gene: TRBV5-1
abundance: few
j_gene: TRBJ2-3
d_gene: -

CDR3aa: CASSYFGTGGTDTQYF
CDR3nt: TGTGCCAGCAGTTATTTCGGGACAGGGGGCACAGATACGCAGTATTTT
len: 16
v_gene: TRBV6-2/TRBV6-3
abundance: -
j_gene: TRBJ2-3
d_gene: TRBD1

CDR3aa: CASSLKTGGASYNEQFF
CDR3nt: TGTGCCAGCAGCCTAAAAACAGGGGGCGCATCCTACAATGAGCAGTTCTTC
len: 17
v_gene: TRBV7-6
abundance: -
j_gene: TRBJ2-1
d_gene: TRBD1

CDR3aa: CASSESGGSYEQYF
CDR3nt: TGTGCCAGCAGTGAATCAGGGGGGAGCTACGAGCAGTACTTC
len: 14
v_gene: TRBV25-1
abundance: once
j_gene: TRBJ2-7
d_gene: -

CDR3aa: CASSLAGTYTIYF
CDR3nt: TGTGCCAGCAGTTTGGCAGGGACATACACCATATATTTT
len: 13
v_gene: TRBV12-3/TRBV12-4
abundance: -
j_gene: TRBJ1-3
d_gene: -

CDR3aa: CASSLGSGDRGHLGTYNEQFF
CDR3nt: TGTGCCAGCAGCTTAGGGTCTGGGGACAGGGGGCACCTAGGGACCTACAATGAGCAGTTCTTC
len: 21
v_gene: TRBV7-3
abundance: -
j_gene: TRBJ2-1
d_gene: TRBD1

CDR3aa: CASSQNRGGGQPQHF
CDR3nt: TGTGCCAGCAGCCAAAACAGGGGAGGGGGTCAGCCCCAGCATTTT
len: 15
v_gene: TRBV3-1/TRBV3-2
abundance: -
j_gene: TRBJ1-5
d_gene: TRBD1

CDR3aa: CASSTTHFSGANVLTF
CDR3nt: TGCGCCAGCAGCACGACCCATTTCTCTGGGGCCAACGTCCTGACTTTC
len: 16
v_gene: TRBV5-1
abundance: few
j_gene: TRBJ2-6
d_gene: -